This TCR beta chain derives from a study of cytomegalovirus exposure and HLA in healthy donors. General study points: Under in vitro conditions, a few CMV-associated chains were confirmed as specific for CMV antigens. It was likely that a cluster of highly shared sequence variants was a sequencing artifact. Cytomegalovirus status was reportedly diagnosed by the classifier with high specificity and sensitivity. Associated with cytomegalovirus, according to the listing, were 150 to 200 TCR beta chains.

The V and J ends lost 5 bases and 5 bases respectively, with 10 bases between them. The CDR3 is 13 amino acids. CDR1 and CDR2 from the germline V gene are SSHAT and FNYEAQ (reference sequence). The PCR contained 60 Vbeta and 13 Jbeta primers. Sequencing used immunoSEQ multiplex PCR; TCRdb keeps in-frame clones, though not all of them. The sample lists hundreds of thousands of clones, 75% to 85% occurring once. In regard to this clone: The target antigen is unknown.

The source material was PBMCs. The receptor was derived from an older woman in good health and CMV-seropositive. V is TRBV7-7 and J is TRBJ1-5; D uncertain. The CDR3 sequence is CASSRGLDQPQHF. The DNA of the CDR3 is TGTGCCAGCAGCCGCGGGCTCGATCAGCCCCAGCATTTT. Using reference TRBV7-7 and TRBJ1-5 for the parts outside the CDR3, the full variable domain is GAGVSQSPRYKVTKRGQDVTLRCDPISSHATLYWYQQALGQGPEFLTYFNYEAQPDKSGLPSDRFSAERPEGSISTLTIQRTEQRDSAMYRCASSRGLDQPQHFGDGTRLSIL.